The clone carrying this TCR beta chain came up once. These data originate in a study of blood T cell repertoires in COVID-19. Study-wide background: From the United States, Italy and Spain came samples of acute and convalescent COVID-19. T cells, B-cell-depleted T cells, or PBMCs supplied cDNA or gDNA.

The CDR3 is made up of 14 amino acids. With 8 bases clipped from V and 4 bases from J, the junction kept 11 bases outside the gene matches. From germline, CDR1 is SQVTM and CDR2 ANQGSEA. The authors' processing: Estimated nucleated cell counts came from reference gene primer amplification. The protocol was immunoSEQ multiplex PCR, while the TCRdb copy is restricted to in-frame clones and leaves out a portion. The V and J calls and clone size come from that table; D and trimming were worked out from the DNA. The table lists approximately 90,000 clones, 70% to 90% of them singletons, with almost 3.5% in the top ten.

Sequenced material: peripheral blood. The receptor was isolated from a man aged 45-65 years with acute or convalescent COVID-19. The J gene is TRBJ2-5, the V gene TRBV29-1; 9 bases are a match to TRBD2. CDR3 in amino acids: CSLGGRVKGETQYF. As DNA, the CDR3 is TGCAGCCTGGGCGGGAGGGTGAAGGGAGAGACCCAGTACTTC.